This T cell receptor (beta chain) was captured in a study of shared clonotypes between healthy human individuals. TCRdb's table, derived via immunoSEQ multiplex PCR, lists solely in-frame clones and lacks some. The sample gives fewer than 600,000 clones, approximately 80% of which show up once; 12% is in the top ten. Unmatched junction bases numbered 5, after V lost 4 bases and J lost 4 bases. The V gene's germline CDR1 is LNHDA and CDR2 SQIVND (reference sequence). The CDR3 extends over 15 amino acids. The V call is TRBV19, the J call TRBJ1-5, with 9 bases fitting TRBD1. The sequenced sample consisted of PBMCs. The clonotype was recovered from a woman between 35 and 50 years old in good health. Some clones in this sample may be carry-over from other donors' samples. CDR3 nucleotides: TGTGCCAGTAGTACGTCACAGGGGGCGAATCAGCCCCAGCATTTT. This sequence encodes CASSTSQGANQPQHF.